Shown below are 32 T cell receptor beta chains from a single sample sequenced in a study of graft-versus-host responses after intestinal transplantation. The table came from immunoSEQ multiplex PCR; TCRdb's copy has only in-frame clones and leaves some out. The repertoire holds some 14,000 clones, with roughly 35% as singletons. The researchers put around 200,000 CFSE-labeled responder cells into plates with around 200,000 irradiated, violet-dye-labeled stimulator cells. The source was alloreactive CD8+ T cells from a mixed lymphocyte reaction culture, collected before intestinal transplant. The subset here: CFSE-low proliferating T cells sorted from roughly 6-day pre-transplant mixed lymphocyte reaction (GvH or HvG direction). Receptors were obtained from a human patient who received an intestinal transplant.

The chain recombines TRBV12-5 with TRBJ1-2, with no clear D. Germline loops: CDR1 LGHNT, CDR2 FRNRAP. This CDR3 is built from 11 residues. V was clipped by 5 bases and J by 4 bases, with 5 bases between them. CDR3 in amino acids: CASGEIYGYTF. CDR3 nucleotides: TGTGCTAGTGGTGAGATCTATGGCTACACCTTC. The entire variable domain, with the rest obtained from reference TRBV12-5 and TRBJ1-2, is as follows: DARVTQTPRHKVTEMGQEVTMRCQPILGHNTVFWYRQTMMQGLELLAYFRNRAPLDDSGMPKDRFSAEMPDATLATLKIQPSEPRDSAVYFCASGEIYGYTFGSGTRLTVV.

The gene calls are TRBV5-6 and TRBJ2-7; TRBD1 aligns across 9 bases. After removal of 4 bases from V and 4 bases from J, the junction contained 3 bases not matched to a gene. Per germline, CDR1 SGHDT and CDR2 YYEEEE. This CDR3 region has 13 residues. The CDR3 sequence is CASSQGTGYEQYF. The CDR3, as DNA: TGTGCCAGCAGCCAAGGGACAGGGTACGAGCAGTACTTC.

This clone was picked up a small number of times. CDR3 sequence reads: CASSLTMGSFEAFF. The CDR3 nucleotides are TGTGCCAGCAGCTTAACAATGGGGAGTTTTGAAGCTTTCTTT. This chain joins TRBV7-9 and TRBJ1-1; D unresolved. Trimming stripped 2 bases from V and 7 bases from J, with 14 bases between. The CDR3 spans 14 residues. Germline CDR1 SEHNR, CDR2 FQNEAQ (reference sequence).

The chain employs TRBV7-9 and TRBJ1-5; TRBD1 matches 7 bases. CDR3 size: 16 residues. Per the germline V gene, CDR1 is SEHNR and CDR2 is FQNEAQ (reference sequence). V lost 5 bases to trimming and J lost 5 bases; unmatched junction nucleotides: 12. For the CDR3, the DNA is TGTGCCAGCAGCCCTGGACAGGATGGTGGATATCAGCCCCAGCATTTT. This codes for CASSPGQDGGYQPQHF.

The rearrangement uses TRBV4-1 and TRBJ2-7, with TRBD1 identical over 9 bases. CDR3 size: 14 residues. CDR1 is MGHRA and CDR2 is YSYEKL in the germline V gene. With 2 bases clipped from V and 2 bases from J, the junction kept 1 base outside the gene matches. CDR3 in amino acids: CASSQTGGPYEQYF. In DNA, the CDR3 is TGCGCCAGCAGCCAAACAGGGGGCCCCTACGAGCAGTACTTC.

The chain employs TRBV9 and TRBJ2-3; 7 bases line up with TRBD2. The CDR3 contains 14 residues. Unmatched junction bases numbered 5, after V lost 3 bases and J lost 4 bases. Germline V CDR1 and CDR2: SGDLS, YYNGEE. CDR3 nucleotide sequence: TGTGCCAGCAGCGGCGCCAGCGGGGCAGATACGCAGTATTTT. Its translation is CASSGASGADTQYF.

This chain links TRBV4-3 with TRBJ1-3, with D maybe TRBD1 (6 bases). This CDR3 spans 15 amino acids. Trimming shortened V by 4 bases and J by 1 base, and 11 bases separated the two germline ends. Per the germline V gene, CDR1 is LGHNA and CDR2 is YSLEER. The CDR3 region is CASSPSQGSGNTIYF. CDR3 sequence (DNA): TGCGCCAGCAGCCCTTCTCAGGGGTCTGGAAACACCATATATTTT.

The chain employs TRBV9 and TRBJ1-2; 7 positions agree with TRBD1. Per the germline V gene, CDR1 is SGDLS and CDR2 is YYNGEE. This CDR3 region has 13 residues. V gave up 8 bases and J gave up 7 bases; unmatched junction bases: 11. As DNA, the CDR3 is TGTGCCAGTTCCCATGCCCAGGGGGGTGGCTACACCTTC. This sequence encodes CASSHAQGGGYTF. Together with reference TRBV9 and TRBJ1-2, the CDR3 gives the full variable domain: DSGVTQTPKHLITATGQRVTLRCSPRSGDLSVYWYQQSLDQGLQFLIQYYNGEERAKGNILERFSAQQFPDLHSELNLSSLELGDSALYFCASSHAQGGGYTFGSGTRLTVV.

This clone was seen more than once but under ten times. The V and J genes are TRBV5-4 and TRBJ1-2; 7 bases match TRBD1. The junction had 8 bases not matched to a gene; V was cut back by 3 bases and J by 3 bases. This CDR3 comprises 15 residues. Germline V gene lookup returns CDR1 SGHNT and CDR2 YYREEE (reference sequence). CDR3 sequence: CASSSRGENDYGYTF. CDR3 in DNA: TGTGCCAGCAGCTCCAGGGGGGAGAATGACTATGGCTACACCTTC.

The rearrangement links TRBV19 to TRBJ1-2; 9 bases line up with TRBD1. The trim removed 5 bases at V and 9 bases at J, leaving 10 bases unmatched. Per germline, CDR1 LNHDA and CDR2 SQIVND (reference sequence). This CDR3 is 14 amino acids long. CDR3 in DNA: TGTGCCAGTAGTTGGACAGGGGAGGTTCGGAGCTACACCTTC. It encodes CASSWTGEVRSYTF.

The gene calls are TRBV27 and TRBJ2-6; no reliable D call. This CDR3 spans 14 amino acids. The V and J ends lost 0 bases and 4 bases respectively, with 4 bases between them. Germline loops: CDR1 MNHEY, CDR2 SMNVEV (reference sequence). The DNA of the CDR3 is TGTGCCAGCAGTTTATCGGCAGGGGCCAACGTCCTGACTTTC. Translation: CASSLSAGANVLTF.

This clone was seen more than once but under ten times. This rearrangement joins TRBV30 to TRBJ1-1, with 7 nucleotides matching TRBD1. From germline, CDR1 is GTSNPN and CDR2 SVGIG (reference sequence). CDR3 size: 13 residues. The V and J ends lost 0 bases and 5 bases, in that order; junction bases with no gene match: 3. CDR3 residues: CAWSVMDRTEAFF. CDR3 bases: TGTGCCTGGAGTGTAATGGACAGGACTGAAGCTTTCTTT. Looking up the rest from reference TRBV30 and TRBJ1-1 gives the full variable domain: SQTIHQWPATLVQPVGSPLSLECTVEGTSNPNLYWYRQAAGRGLQLLFYSVGIGQISSEVPQNLSASRPQDRQFILSSKKLLLSDSGFYLCAWSVMDRTEAFFGQGTRLTVV.

The V gene is TRBV6-5, the J gene TRBJ2-3, with TRBD2 matching over 10 bases. Unmatched junction bases numbered 4, after V lost 6 bases and J lost 4 bases. CDR1 and CDR2 (germline): MNHEY, SVGAGI. This CDR3 contains 14 residues. CDR3 DNA: TGTGCCAGCAGACCTAGCGGGGGTTCAGATACGCAGTATTTT. Encoded protein: CASRPSGGSDTQYF.

The chain links TRBV14 to TRBJ2-7; 7 positions match TRBD1. This CDR3 contains 14 residues. CDR1 and CDR2 from the germline V gene are SGHDN and FVKESK. V dropped 1 base and J dropped 2; count of bases not matched to a gene: 2. CDR3 DNA sequence: TGTGCCAGCAGCCAAGGAACAGGGGCCTACGAGCAGTACTTC. Translation gives CASSQGTGAYEQYF.

In the case of this clone: This may be a read error, as it is one base from a much larger clone. The CDR3 nucleotides are TGCGCCGGCAGTGAAGGGGATGGCTACACCTTC. This gives the protein CAGSEGDGYTF. This chain links TRBV10-2 with TRBJ1-2, with a weak D call TRBD1 (5 bases). Germline CDR1 is WSHSY and CDR2 is SAAADI. The CDR3 consists of 11 residues.

This clone has a handful of counts. V usage is TRBV15 and J usage is TRBJ2-7, with 10 positions matching TRBD1. Germline trimming cut 4 bases from V and 3 bases from J; bases unmatched to any gene: 6. Germline V gives CDR1 LNHNV, CDR2 YYDKDF (reference sequence). The CDR3 is 15 residues long. The DNA for the CDR3 is TGTGCCACCAGCACCAGGACAGGGGGATACTACGAGCAGTACTTC. It is translated as CATSTRTGGYYEQYF.

This clone was counted between two and nine times. The chain is built from TRBV7-9 and TRBJ2-1; perhaps TRBD1 as D (6 bases). Deletions cut 6 bases from V and 5 bases from J, with 17 bases between. The CDR3 extends over 15 amino acids. Per germline, CDR1 SEHNR and CDR2 FQNEAQ (reference sequence). The chain's CDR3 is CASREQGIGDNEQFF. The CDR3 bases are TGTGCCAGCAGAGAACAGGGTATCGGAGACAATGAGCAGTTCTTC.

A word on this clone: Other DNA sequences in this sample translate to the same CDR3. The chain has TRBV7-6 and TRBJ2-3; 11 bases match TRBD2. The CDR3 is 16 residues long. J was trimmed by 3 bases and V by 1 base; bases with no gene match: 3. Germline CDR1 reads SGHVS; CDR2 reads FNYEAQ. CDR3 sequence reads: CASSLGASGGTDTQYF. Written as DNA, the CDR3 is TGTGCCAGCAGCTTAGGGGCTAGCGGGGGGACAGATACGCAGTATTTT. The whole variable domain, remainder taken from reference TRBV7-6 and TRBJ2-3, is GAGVSQSPRYKVTKRGQDVALRCDPISGHVSLYWYRQALGQGPEFLTYFNYEAQQDKSGLPNDRFSAERPEGSISTLTIQRTEQRDSAMYRCASSLGASGGTDTQYFGPGTRLTVL.

The chain uses TRBV10-2 and TRBJ1-1, with no clear D. V dropped 2 bases and J dropped 6 bases, with 7 bases sitting between them. The CDR3 totals 12 residues. The germline CDR1 and CDR2 sequences are WSHSY and SAAADI. The CDR3 DNA reads TGCGCCAGCAGTGAGCACAGACCTGAAGCTTTCTTT. It is translated as CASSEHRPEAFF.

The chain couples TRBV11-2 to TRBJ2-7; unclear D gene. Per germline, CDR1 SGHAT and CDR2 FQNNGV. The CDR3 runs 13 residues. Trimming took 2 bases from V and 5 from J, leaving 10 bases between them. The CDR3 DNA is TGTGCCAGCAGCTTAACAGTCATCCACGAGCAGTACTTC. Amino acids: CASSLTVIHEQYF.

The rearrangement joins TRBV11-2 to TRBJ1-1, with TRBD1 identical over 10 bases. Trimming removed 4 bases from V and 4 bases from J; junction bases left unmatched: 12. The germline CDR1 and CDR2 sequences are SGHAT and FQNNGV. This CDR3 region has 17 residues. The CDR3 DNA reads as TGTGCCAGCAGCTCGGGACAGGGGCCTGGCTTGGGCACTGAAGCTTTCTTT. Its translation: CASSSGQGPGLGTEAFF.

The CDR3 region has the DNA TGTGCCAGCAGTCCCCTACAGGGGGCGGGGGAGCAGTACTTC. Translated: CASSPLQGAGEQYF. V is TRBV5-8 and J is TRBJ2-7; TRBD1 matches at 9 bases. With 5 bases clipped from V and 7 bases from J, the junction kept 10 bases outside the gene matches. The CDR3 extends over 14 amino acids. The germline V gene encodes CDR1 SGHTS and CDR2 YDEGEE.

The chain combines TRBV28 with TRBJ2-3, with D tentatively TRBD1 (6 bases). The CDR3 length is 16 residues. Germline lookup yields CDR1 MDHEN and CDR2 SYDVKM. V was clipped by 3 bases and J by 4 bases, with 17 bases between them. The CDR3 bases are TGTGCCAGCAGTTTTTCCCAGGGGTGGATCTCAGATACGCAGTATTTT. It codes for CASSFSQGWISDTQYF.

This clone was found a few times. The chain has TRBV30 and TRBJ2-7; 9 bases match TRBD1. In germline, CDR1 is GTSNPN, CDR2 SVGIG (reference sequence). The V and J ends lost 1 base and 3 bases, in that order; junction bases with no gene match: 4. This CDR3 has 14 residues. The CDR3 DNA follows: TGTGCCTGGAGTGGCGGGACAGGGAACTACGAGCAGTACTTC. It encodes CAWSGGTGNYEQYF.

For this clone: A read error may account for a junction end that differs from germline. Other DNA sequences within the sample encode an identical CDR3. V and J are TRBV5-6 and TRBJ1-1; D remains ambiguous. The CDR3 loop spans 15 amino acids. Germline V gene data show CDR1 as SGHDT and CDR2 as YYEEEE. The CDR3 DNA is TGCGCCAGCCGGGGTCTGGGATTGGTTTTCACTGAAGCTTTCTTT. The encoded protein is CASRGLGLVFTEAFF.

V and J are TRBV5-6 and TRBJ1-5; 8 bases map to TRBD1. V was clipped by 2 bases and J by 6 bases; unmatched bases: 4. The CDR3 spans 14 residues. CDR1 SGHDT and CDR2 YYEEEE come from the germline V gene. CDR3 nucleotides: TGTGCCAGCAGCTTCGGACAGGGAAGTCAGCCCCAGCATTTT. Translating gives CASSFGQGSQPQHF.

The chain employs TRBV30 and TRBJ2-1; D not resolved. Trimming stripped 5 bases from V and 6 bases from J, with 8 bases between. Looked up from germline, CDR1 is GTSNPN and CDR2 is SVGIG (reference sequence). CDR3 length: 11 amino acids. The CDR3 DNA is TGTGCCTGGGACTTCGGCAATGAGCAGTTCTTC. It encodes CAWDFGNEQFF.

The V gene is TRBV7-8, the J gene TRBJ2-7, with D possibly matching TRBD2 (5 bases). Germline CDR1 reads SGHVS; CDR2 reads FQNEAQ. CDR3 length equals 14 residues. With 3 bases removed from V and 5 bases from J, the gap between germline ends came to 14 bases. The CDR3 region has the DNA TGTGCCAGCAGCTTGACACATTTCGGGAACGAGCAGTACTTC. Residues: CASSLTHFGNEQYF.

This clone occurred a few times. This chain links TRBV2 with TRBJ2-7; 8 bases agree with TRBD2. V lost 0 bases, J lost 4 bases, and 5 bases stayed unmatched. This CDR3 region has 15 residues. In germline, CDR1 is SNHLY, CDR2 FYNNEI. The CDR3, as DNA: TGTGCCAGCAGTGAAGCTAGCGGGGACGTTTACGAGCAGTACTTC. Residues: CASSEASGDVYEQYF.

This chain links TRBV21-1 with TRBJ1-1; the table calls TRBD1, which could not be checked here. TRBV21-1 is a documented pseudogene. The CDR3 loop spans 16 amino acids. In DNA form, the CDR3 reads TGTGCCAGCAGCAAAGTGAAGGGGGTTGAGAGCACTGAAGCTTTCTTT. Its translation: CASSKVKGVESTEAFF.

This clone was seen a handful of times. This chain connects TRBV10-3 to TRBJ1-3; possible D gene TRBD1, 6 bases. The germline CDR1 and CDR2 sequences are ENHRY and SYGVKD. The ends were cut back, 7 bases at V and 2 bases at J, with 12 bases in the middle. The CDR3 is 14 residues long. The CDR3 sequence is CAIKSPGAGNTIYF. The CDR3 nucleotides are TGTGCCATCAAGAGCCCAGGGGCTGGAAACACCATATATTTT.

This clone was seen only a few times. The chain links TRBV9 to TRBJ2-3; 12 nucleotides agree with TRBD2. There are 16 residues in the CDR3. Germline V gene lookup returns CDR1 SGDLS and CDR2 YYNGEE. With 3 bases clipped from V and 3 bases from J, the junction kept 5 bases outside the gene matches. The CDR3 DNA follows: TGTGCCAGCAGCGCTAGCGGGGGGGCCGGGACAGATACGCAGTATTTT. As protein: CASSASGGAGTDTQYF.